The sequence of this TCR beta chain was determined in a study of tumor and adjacent non-tumor tissue in lung cancer. Whole-study context: The cohort had around twelve adenocarcinoma, 2 squamous cell and 1 small cell patients.

On this clonotype itself: Its target is unknown.

Three rounds of nested PCR, following a modified ARM-PCR protocol, produced the TCRbeta library. TCRdb re-analysed the multiplex PCR reads in MiXCR, keeping a single row per CDR3 protein. The sample has roughly 200,000 distinct CDR3 sequences; around 70% are singletons. The template was RNA from unsorted bulk tissue. Between August and November 2014, newly diagnosed, chemotherapy-naive lung cancer patients underwent thoracic surgery in China. There are 14 residues in the CDR3. V was clipped by 0 bases and J by 6 bases, with 11 bases between them. Germline lookup yields CDR1 GTSNPN and CDR2 SVGIG (reference sequence). Points from the study as a whole: Patients with more diverse tumor TCRs had worse survival. Normal lung showed higher cumulative top 100 clone frequency than tumor.

The chain employs TRBV30 and TRBJ2-2, with D unclear. This receptor was taken from a man aged 55 to 70 with non-small cell lung cancer. Sequencing input: lung tumor tissue. The CDR3 loop is CAWSVWRPPGELFF. The CDR3 DNA follows: TGTGCCTGGAGTGTATGGCGCCCACCCGGGGAGCTGTTTTTT.